A few counts support the clone carrying this TCR beta chain. This sample was included in a study of blood T cell repertoires in COVID-19. In the original analysis: Amplification of reference gene primers was used by the study to estimate nucleated cell counts. Clones were sequenced by immunoSEQ multiplex PCR, and TCRdb holds only the in-frame ones, with some missing. The DNA gave D and trimming, while V, J and clone size come from that table. The sample shows approximately 220,000 clones, around 86% of them seen only once. CDR1 is MNHEY, CDR2 SVGAGI, per germline. V was clipped by 2 bases and J by 5 bases; unmatched bases: 5. The CDR3 consists of 14 residues.

Input material: peripheral blood. This sequence joins TRBV6-5 and TRBJ2-7, with 8 bases fitting TRBD2. This clonotype was sampled from a man aged 45-65 years with acute or convalescent COVID-19. This CDR3 is CASSYKAGGDEQYF. For the CDR3, the DNA is TGTGCCAGCAGTTACAAGGCGGGGGGAGACGAGCAGTACTTC.